This T cell receptor (beta chain) was observed in a study of T-cell memory formation after mild COVID-19 listed by TCRdb under 2021. Turning to the overall study: TCR sequence clusters from the two donors were found to be largely donor specific. In two donors, T-cell clones that expanded and contracted after mild COVID-19 were tracked by sequencing TCRalpha and TCRbeta repertoires over time. The cohort was made up of two young adult volunteers, one female and one male, who were previously healthy. Beyond this particular receptor, the publication reports: Balanced CD4/CD8 phenotypes were observed for clones contracting from day 15 to 85, whereas a bias towards CD4+ was observed for a second wave of clones expanding from day 15 to 37. The detection of some responding clones in pre-infection memory suggests that pre-existing cross-reactive memory T cells joined the SARS-CoV-2 response. SARS-CoV-2 specificity of the second-wave clones peaking on day 37 was not confirmed. The study included only a couple of mild cases, and larger cohorts that include severe cases with pre-infection samples were judged to be necessary. Contracting CD4+ clones were located mainly in the CM and EM memory subsets, whereas CD8+ clones were found to be enriched in EMRA.

Ficoll-Paque density gradient centrifugation was used to isolate PBMCs. Only a few counts were recorded for this clonotype. Its antigen specificity is not known. One base away there is no much larger clone; base qualities are not given. Per the germline V gene, SGDLS is the CDR1 and YYNGEE is the CDR2. The CDR3 runs 14 amino acids, cysteine and phenylalanine included. Just CDR3 DNA is preserved here, 42 bases in frame from base 1. V is shortened by 2 bases, J by 6 bases, and the region joining them spans 9 bases. Instrument used: Illumina NovaSeq 6000. cDNA libraries for TCRalpha and TCRbeta were prepared by 5'RACE using constant-segment primers, with sample barcodes and unique molecular identifiers added. Trizol reagent was used to extract RNA from every sample. Amplification of the libraries took two PCR steps, and the second step added a second sample barcode plus Illumina TruSeq adapters. The libraries were sequenced on an Illumina NovaSeq using 2 x 150 bp paired-end reads. The study's own analysis went as follows. The reads were demultiplexed and collapsed into UMI-guided consensus sequences using migec v1.2.7. Using mixcr v2.1.11, the UMI consensuses were aligned to TRA and TRB V and J templates and assembled into clonotypes. Expanded or contracted clonotypes were those called significant by both edgeR and NoisET, with noise models trained on biological replicates. For edgeR calls, the thresholds were a false discovery rate-adjusted p below 0.01 and a log2 fold-change of 1. PCA with hierarchical clustering of max-normalized trajectories of the 1000 most abundant clonotypes was used as exploratory dynamics analysis. Each responding clone was given a CD4 or CD8 phenotype based on the CD4+ and CD8+ repertoires, which had been sequenced separately. TCRdb handled the public reads itself, with Q25 trimming in fastp and clone calling in MiXCR, and kept productive beta chains. When rows share a CDR3 protein, they turn into one entry using the most common DNA and genes. For this entry, the V and J calls and clone size follow TCRdb and not the study's own pipeline. The sample data list approximately 260,000 distinct CDR3 sequences, and more than 15% of these were observed just once. The ten largest clonotypes hold 23% of the sample.

Sequenced material: PBMCs or a T cell subset sorted from them (not recorded which). This receptor chain uses TRBV9 and TRBJ1-6, with no confidently assigned D gene. The clonotype comes from a man between 18 and 35 years old who had mild COVID-19 (a few samples of this study predate the infection). The sample titles of this study are shuffled in the database, so cell type and time point are left out; the donor was told from shared clones. The CDR3 protein sequence reads: CASSVVGSNSPLHF. The bases read TGTGCCAGCAGCGTGGTCGGCAGTAATTCACCCCTCCACTTT.